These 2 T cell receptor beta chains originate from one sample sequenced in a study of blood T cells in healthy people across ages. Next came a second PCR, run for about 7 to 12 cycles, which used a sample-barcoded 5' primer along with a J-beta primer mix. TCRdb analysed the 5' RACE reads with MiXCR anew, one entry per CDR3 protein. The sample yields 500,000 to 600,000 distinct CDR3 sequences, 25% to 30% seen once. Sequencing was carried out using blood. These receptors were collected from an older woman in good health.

The CDR3 here is CASTPSGGGTGELFF. The CDR3 bases are TGTGCCAGCACTCCGAGCGGGGGAGGGACCGGGGAGCTGTTTTTT. The rearrangement joins TRBV12-3 or TRBV12-4 to TRBJ2-2; the match to TRBD2 covers 8 bases. This CDR3 region has 15 residues. V lost 7 bases, J lost 5 bases, and 9 bases stayed unmatched.

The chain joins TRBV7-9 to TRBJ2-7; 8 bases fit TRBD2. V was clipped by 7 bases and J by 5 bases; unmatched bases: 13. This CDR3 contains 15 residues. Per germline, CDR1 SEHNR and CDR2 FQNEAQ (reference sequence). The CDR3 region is CASNKLPGGGHEQYF. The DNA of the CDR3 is TGTGCCAGCAACAAACTCCCCGGGGGGGGCCACGAGCAGTACTTC.